The sequence of this TCR beta chain was determined in a study of OX40 agonist ivuxolimab in advanced cancers. Study summary: Males comprised approximately 81% of the group, whose mean age was approximately 60 years (range roughly 20 to 85). Study results and limitations: By week 6 at 0.1 to 3.0 mg/kg, blood CD4+ and CD8+ T cells had expanded clonally. Compared with CD4+, CD8+ T cells on average had more expanded clones.

Blood samples were obtained at baseline, cycle 4 day 1, and cycle 7 day 1. The method was immunoSEQ multiplex PCR; TCRdb's version includes in-frame clones alone and lacks a portion of them. This sample yields around 84,000 clones, of which about 92% are seen a single time; around 0.53% belongs to the top ten. The germline CDR1 and CDR2 sequences are KGHSH and LQKENI. The CDR3 consists of 14 residues. Trimming removed 6 bases from V and 4 bases from J, with 13 bases in between. A word on this clone: The target antigen is unknown.

The rearrangement links TRBV18 to TRBJ2-1; D may be TRBD1 (6 bases). The source was CD4+ or CD8+ T cells sorted from blood, collected in a trial of the OX40 agonist ivuxolimab. The sequence was collected from an adult with an advanced solid tumor such as melanoma, head and neck, liver or kidney cancer. The CDR3 loop reads CASSPGHQYNEQFF. The CDR3 region has the DNA TGTGCCAGCTCCCCGGGACACCAATACAATGAGCAGTTCTTC.